This note documents a single T cell receptor (beta chain) sequence. The sample is drawn from a study of control samples from healthy donors and cancer patients. This CDR3 is 15 amino acids long. Germline loops: CDR1 SNHLY, CDR2 FYNNEI. Trimming stripped 4 bases from V and 0 bases from J, with 10 bases between. Libraries were prepared by immunoSEQ multiplex PCR; TCRdb keeps only in-frame clonotypes and omits some of them. The sample has some 150,000 clones, approximately 92% seen once. This receptor was identified in a man younger than 40 in good health. The sample comprised blood. The gene calls are TRBV2 and TRBJ1-5; D is unclear. Here the CDR3 DNA reads TGTGCCAGCAGTGCAGGCCGGAATAGCAATCAGCCCCAGCATTTT. Translating it yields CASSAGRNSNQPQHF.